The clone carrying this T cell receptor (beta chain) showed up just a few times. CDR3 size: 15 residues. Germline CDR1 is LGHDT and CDR2 is YNNKEL (reference sequence). V dropped 3 bases and J dropped 6 bases, with 14 bases sitting between them. The sample comes from a study of blood T cell repertoires in COVID-19. Study as a whole: Donors in the United States, Italy and Spain gave samples during acute or convalescent COVID-19. The analysed material was cDNA or gDNA that came from T cells, B-cell-depleted T cells, or PBMCs.

In the authors' workflow: Estimated nucleated cell counts came from reference gene primer amplification. Profiled with immunoSEQ multiplex PCR; TCRdb holds only in-frame clones, not every one. D and trimming come from the DNA, and the V and J calls and clone size come from that table. The profile covers about 200,000 clones, with about 90% appearing a single time and around 1.5% taken by the ten largest. The sample comprised peripheral blood. This TCR came from a man younger than 35 with active or convalescent COVID-19. The chain combines TRBV3-1 (or the pseudogene TRBV3-2) with TRBJ2-2; D unclear. Here the CDR3 DNA reads TGTGCCAGCAGCCAGGTCCAGGATGGGTCCGGGGAGCTGTTTTTT. Amino acid sequence: CASSQVQDGSGELFF.